One sample yielded the 24 T cell receptor beta chains listed below, sequenced in a study of post-analysis software for immune sequencing data. Points from the study as a whole: A few TRBV segments (TRBV5-6, TRBV5-1 and TRBV20-1 among them) occurred more frequently in patients than in controls.

The TCR beta cDNA libraries contained unique molecular identifiers. TCRdb itself ran the PCR reads through MiXCR, one entry per CDR3 protein. The data contain 400,000 to 500,000 distinct CDR3 sequences, approximately 38% of them singletons. No antigen has been identified for these receptors. The sequencing input was blood. The receptors originated from a girl between 2 and 10 years old with multiple sclerosis.

V and J are TRBV20-1 and TRBJ1-5; TRBD1 might be the D (5 bases). Trimming removed 6 bases at V and 0 bases at J, with 12 bases between. Germline CDR1 reads DFQATT; CDR2 reads SNEGSKA (reference sequence). CDR3 size: 14 residues. This CDR3 is CSAGVSYSNQPQHF. DNA for the CDR3: TGCAGTGCAGGGGTTTCCTATAGCAATCAGCCCCAGCATTTT.

This clonotype was counted between two and nine times. The V call is TRBV20-1, the J call TRBJ2-7; 7 positions match TRBD2. CDR3 size: 13 residues. V was clipped by 3 bases and J by 0 bases; unmatched bases: 2. Germline CDR1 DFQATT, CDR2 SNEGSKA (reference sequence). The CDR3 spells CSASRGVSYEQYF. Here the CDR3 DNA reads TGCAGTGCTAGCCGGGGGGTCTCCTACGAGCAGTACTTC.

The rearrangement links TRBV10-3 to TRBJ1-1, with D perhaps matching TRBD1 (5 bases). The CDR3 has 12 residues. Between the trimmed V and J ends, which lost 10 bases and 4 bases, there was a span of 13 bases. From germline, CDR1 is ENHRY and CDR2 SYGVKD. CDR3 in DNA: TGTGCCACCGCAAGCCAGGGCACTGAAGCTTTCTTT. It encodes CATASQGTEAFF.

This clonotype has more than one count but fewer than ten. V is TRBV5-1 and J is TRBJ2-4; perhaps TRBD1 as D (6 bases). The germline V gene encodes CDR1 SGHRS and CDR2 YFSETQ. Trimming cost V 4 bases and J 13 bases, with 21 bases left between them. The CDR3 runs 14 residues. The CDR3 protein is CASSLRQDRQEQYF. CDR3 DNA sequence: TGCGCCAGCAGCCTACGACAGGACCGTCAGGAGCAGTACTTC.

J is TRBJ2-7 and V is TRBV10-3; 9 bases line up with TRBD1. This CDR3 has 15 residues. Trimming removed 2 bases from V and 3 bases from J; junction bases left unmatched: 5. CDR1 and CDR2 from the germline V gene are ENHRY and SYGVKD. For the CDR3, the DNA is TGTGCCATCAGTGAGCCGGGACAGGGAGACTACGAGCAGTACTTC. Its translation is CAISEPGQGDYEQYF.

This chain connects TRBV11-2 to TRBJ2-3; tentatively, D is TRBD1 (5 bases). The germline V and J ends were trimmed by 3 bases and 2 bases, with 15 bases remaining between them. Germline V gene sequence: CDR1 SGHAT, CDR2 FQNNGV. The CDR3 totals 16 residues. The CDR3 nucleotides are TGTGCCAGCAGCTTGCTCCAGGGCGCTTCCACAGATACGCAGTATTTT. It specifies CASSLLQGASTDTQYF.

This clonotype was seen more than once but under ten times. The chain has TRBV28 and TRBJ2-7; tentatively, D is TRBD1 or TRBD2 (7 bases each). The germline V gene encodes CDR1 MDHEN and CDR2 SYDVKM. V lost 7 bases and J 2 bases, leaving 15 bases between the germline ends. The CDR3 runs to 14 residues. CDR3 DNA sequence: TGTGCCAGCACCCAGGGGGGGCCACCCTACGAGCAGTACTTC. It encodes CASTQGGPPYEQYF.

This chain links TRBV28 with TRBJ1-5, with D unresolved. Between the trimmed V and J ends, which lost 1 base and 4 bases, there was a span of 11 bases. The germline CDR1 and CDR2 sequences are MDHEN and SYDVKM. The CDR3 spans 15 residues. The CDR3: CASSLSRVRNQPQHF. CDR3 nucleotides: TGTGCCAGCAGTTTATCGAGGGTCAGGAATCAGCCCCAGCATTTT.

The V gene is TRBV13, the J gene TRBJ2-1, with D possibly being TRBD2 (6 bases). V was pared by 1 base and J by 8 bases, with 12 bases between. The CDR3 is 14 residues long. Germline V gene data show CDR1 as PRHDT and CDR2 as FYEKMQ (reference sequence). As DNA, the CDR3 is TGTGCCAGCAGCTTAGACGGGAGTAGTGATGAGCAGTTCTTC. Translated: CASSLDGSSDEQFF.

The rearrangement links TRBV4-2 to TRBJ1-4; no clear D gene. With 0 bases removed from V and 14 bases from J, the gap between germline ends came to 13 bases. This CDR3 contains 13 residues. Germline lookup yields CDR1 LGHNA and CDR2 YNFKEQ. The CDR3 DNA reads as TGTGCCAGCAGCCAAGATAGGAACGAGTGGCTGTTTTTT. This codes for CASSQDRNEWLFF.

This chain links TRBV7-2 with TRBJ2-1, with D perhaps matching TRBD1 or TRBD2 (5 bases each). The CDR3 length is 15 residues. Trimming left V 6 bases short and J 4 bases short, with 16 bases between. CDR1 and CDR2 from the germline V gene are SGHTA and FQGNSA. Here the CDR3 DNA reads TGTGCCAGCAGACCTAAGGGAGACAGTTACAATGAGCAGTTCTTC. Encoded protein: CASRPKGDSYNEQFF.

The CDR3 is CASSSGPSWSSYEQYF. In DNA, the CDR3 is TGTGCCAGCAGTTCGGGACCGTCTTGGAGCTCCTACGAGCAGTACTTC. This rearrangement joins TRBV27 to TRBJ2-7; D may be TRBD1 or TRBD2 (5 bases each). Trimming cost V 4 bases and J 0 bases, with 16 bases left between them. There are 16 residues in the CDR3. Germline V lookup: CDR1 MNHEY, CDR2 SMNVEV (reference sequence).

The chain is built from TRBV6-5 and TRBJ1-2, with D perhaps matching TRBD1 (5 bases). The CDR3 is 15 amino acids. V was pared by 4 bases and J by 2 bases, with 14 bases between. Germline assignment: CDR1 MNHEY and CDR2 SVGAGI. Written as DNA, the CDR3 is TGTGCCAGCAGTTCCCCCGGGACGGAAAACTATGGCTACACCTTC. Its translation is CASSSPGTENYGYTF.

This clonotype showed up just a few times. The V and J genes are TRBV4-2 and TRBJ1-1; D may be TRBD1 (5 bases). The CDR3 covers 14 residues. Germline V gene lookup returns CDR1 LGHNA and CDR2 YNFKEQ. Trimming took 4 bases from V and 5 from J, leaving 14 bases between them. The CDR3 sequence is CASSPWRGGTEAFF. The CDR3 DNA sequence: TGTGCCAGCAGCCCCTGGCGGGGGGGGACTGAAGCTTTCTTT.

J is TRBJ1-1 and V is TRBV6-5; 7 nucleotides match TRBD1. Germline CDR1 reads MNHEY; CDR2 reads SVGAGI. V dropped 0 bases and J dropped 2; count of bases not matched to a gene: 12. The CDR3 is 18 amino acids. Here the CDR3 reads CASSYSRGTGVGNTEAFF. The CDR3 DNA reads as TGTGCCAGCAGTTACTCGAGAGGTACAGGGGTGGGTAACACTGAAGCTTTCTTT.

The V gene is TRBV7-3, the J gene TRBJ1-1; no reliable D call. Deletions cut 5 bases from V and 1 base from J, with 8 bases between. Germline V gene lookup returns CDR1 SGHTA and CDR2 FQGTGA. There are 13 residues in the CDR3. The CDR3 coding sequence is TGTGCCAGCAGCGATCAACCGAACACTGAAGCTTTCTTT. This translates into CASSDQPNTEAFF.

The V call is TRBV4-3, the J call TRBJ1-2; TRBD1 might be the D (6 bases). Germline CDR1 and CDR2: LGHNA and YSLEER. This CDR3 comprises 15 residues. The V and J ends lost 0 bases and 4 bases respectively, with 12 bases between them. CDR3 nucleotides: TGCGCCAGCAGCCAAGATAGGACAGCGGGCTATGGCTACACCTTC. Encoded protein: CASSQDRTAGYGYTF.

The J gene is TRBJ1-2, the V gene TRBV4-2; D remains unclear. Germline values: CDR1 LGHNA, CDR2 YNFKEQ. V shed 0 bases and J shed 6 bases, with 14 bases lying between them. The CDR3 length is 15 residues. DNA of the CDR3: TGTGCCAGCAGCCAAGACTTGGGCAGAGAGCATGGCTACACCTTC. Its translation is CASSQDLGREHGYTF.

V and J are TRBV12-5 and TRBJ2-4, with 8 bases lining up with TRBD2. With the DNA end fitting TRBJ2-7 better, the J assignment may be wrong. Germline V CDR1 and CDR2: LGHNT, FRNRAP. The CDR3 totals 18 residues. The CDR3: CASGLAPNHGRGPYEQYF. For the CDR3, the DNA is TGTGCTAGTGGTTTGGCACCGAACCACGGGAGGGGACCCTACGAGCAGTACTTC.

This clonotype was seen at least ten times. CDR3 in DNA: TGTGCCAGCGAATGGTTGGGGGGCTCTCAGCCCCAGCATTTT. It specifies CASEWLGGSQPQHF. The rearrangement uses TRBV6-1 and TRBJ1-5; D may be TRBD1 (6 bases). The CDR3 has 14 amino acids. The germline gives CDR1 MNHNS, CDR2 SASEGT. The ends were cut back, 8 bases at V and 6 bases at J, with 17 bases in the middle.

A few counts support this clonotype. The chain couples TRBV12-3 or TRBV12-4 to TRBJ1-1; D is perhaps TRBD1 (5 bases). V lost 10 bases, J lost 10 bases, and 34 bases lay in between. The CDR3 is made up of 17 amino acids. CDR3 protein: CANKRLGVLQGNFGAFF. CDR3 DNA sequence: TGTGCCAACAAAAGGCTTGGGGTTCTGCAGGGAAACTTCGGAGCTTTCTTT.

The chain employs TRBV28 and TRBJ2-7; D is ambiguous. The CDR3 contains 16 residues. The ends were cut back, 6 bases at V and 2 bases at J, with 20 bases in the middle. Germline lookup yields CDR1 MDHEN and CDR2 SYDVKM. DNA of the CDR3: TGTGCCAGCAGGGAACCGGACGCCCCAGGAGCCTACGAGCAGTACTTC. Amino acids: CASREPDAPGAYEQYF.

The rearrangement links TRBV6-2 or TRBV6-3 to TRBJ2-4, with a tentative D call TRBD2 (5 bases). The J call is in doubt because the DNA end fits TRBJ2-5 better. The CDR3 loop spans 15 amino acids. Germline V gives CDR1 MNHEY, CDR2 SVGEGT. In DNA, the CDR3 is TGTGCCAGCTCACCCGGCGGGCTAAGCAAAGAGACCCAGTACTTC. Amino acids: CASSPGGLSKETQYF.

V usage is TRBV20-1 and J usage is TRBJ2-7; 8 nucleotides align to TRBD2. CDR1 and CDR2 from the germline V gene are DFQATT and SNEGSKA (reference sequence). V shed 4 bases, J shed 5 bases, and the junction held 13 bases outside the gene matches. CDR3 size: 15 residues. The CDR3 sequence is CSAIRAGTRGNEQYF. CDR3 coding DNA: TGCAGTGCTATTCGGGCCGGGACTAGGGGTAACGAGCAGTACTTC.